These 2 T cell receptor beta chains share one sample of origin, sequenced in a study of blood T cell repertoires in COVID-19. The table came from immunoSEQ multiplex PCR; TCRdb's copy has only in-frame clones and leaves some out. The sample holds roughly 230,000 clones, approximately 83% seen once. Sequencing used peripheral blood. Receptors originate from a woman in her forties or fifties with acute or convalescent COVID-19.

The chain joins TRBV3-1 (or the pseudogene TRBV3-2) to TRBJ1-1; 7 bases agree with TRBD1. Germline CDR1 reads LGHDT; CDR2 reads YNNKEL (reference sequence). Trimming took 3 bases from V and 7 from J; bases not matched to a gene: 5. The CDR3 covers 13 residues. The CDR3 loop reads CASSQNRGNEAFF. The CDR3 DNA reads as TGTGCCAGCAGCCAGAACAGGGGTAATGAAGCTTTCTTT.

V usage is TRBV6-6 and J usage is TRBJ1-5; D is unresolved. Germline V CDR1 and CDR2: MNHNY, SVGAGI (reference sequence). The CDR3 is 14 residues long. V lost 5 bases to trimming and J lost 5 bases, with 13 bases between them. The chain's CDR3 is CASSPEGLDQPQHF. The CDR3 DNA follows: TGTGCCAGCAGTCCCGAGGGCCTAGATCAGCCCCAGCATTTT.